One T cell receptor (beta chain) is described in this entry. The entry originates in a study of blood T cell repertoires in COVID-19. The table came from immunoSEQ multiplex PCR; TCRdb's copy has only in-frame clones and leaves some out. There are about 180,000 clones in the sample; about 80% occur only once, and under 15% lies in the top ten. Sequenced sample: PBMCs or T cells enriched from blood (not recorded which). This sequence originates from a man in his 60s who had been exposed to COVID-19.

CDR3 DNA sequence: TGTGCCAGCAGTGACAGGGACAGGGGGGGCGAGCAGTACTTC. Translation gives CASSDRDRGGEQYF. V gene TRBV28 combines with J gene TRBJ2-7, with 11 positions matching TRBD1. The ends lost 5 bases at V and 6 bases at J; junction bases unmatched: 6. This CDR3 is 14 amino acids long. The germline V gene encodes CDR1 MDHEN and CDR2 SYDVKM. The whole variable domain, filled in from reference TRBV28 and TRBJ2-7, reads DVKVTQSSRYLVKRTGEKVFLECVQDMDHENMFWYRQDPGLGLRLIYFSYDVKMKEKGDIPEGYSVSREKKERFSLILESASTNQTSMYLCASSDRDRGGEQYFGPGTRLTVT.